This is a list of T cell receptor beta chains from one sample in a study of shared clonotypes between healthy human individuals. Generated by immunoSEQ multiplex PCR, the TCRdb table keeps only in-frame clones and is missing some. There are 2 million to 2.5 million clones in the sample; approximately 96% occur only once, and approximately 0.13% lies in the top ten. The sequenced sample consisted of naive CD4+ T cells sorted from blood. The receptor set was obtained from a man aged 18 to 29 in good health. CDR3s include the opening cysteine and the closing phenylalanine or tryptophan. The D gene is left open where the match is weak. Size tells how often a clone was seen (once, few, many) or the class of an expanded clone, and some rows leave it out.

j_call: TRBJ1-3
d_call: -
clone_size: -
v_call: TRBV5-4
cdr3_nt: TGTGCCAGCAGCTTAGGGGGAGTCGCTGGAAACACCATATATTTT
cdr3_aa: CASSLGGVAGNTIYF

j_call: TRBJ1-3
d_call: -
clone_size: -
v_call: TRBV18
cdr3_nt: TGTGCCAGCTCACCAGATACTTCTGGAAACACCATATATTTT
cdr3_aa: CASSPDTSGNTIYF

j_call: TRBJ2-7
d_call: TRBD2
clone_size: once
v_call: TRBV5-1
cdr3_nt: TGCGCCAGCAGCTCTTTCGGGGGGTCGGCCGAGCAGTACTTC
cdr3_aa: CASSSFGGSAEQYF

j_call: TRBJ1-4
d_call: -
clone_size: -
v_call: TRBV6-5
cdr3_nt: TGTGCCAGCAGTTACTCCACAACTAATGAAAAACTGTTTTTT
cdr3_aa: CASSYSTTNEKLFF

j_call: TRBJ2-3
d_call: TRBD1
clone_size: -
v_call: TRBV4-1
cdr3_nt: TGCGCCAGCAGCCAACATGCGGGGACAGGGGTAACAGATACGCAGTATTTT
cdr3_aa: CASSQHAGTGVTDTQYF

j_call: TRBJ1-6
d_call: -
clone_size: -
v_call: TRBV6-1
cdr3_nt: TGTGCCAGCCATGTGTCGGGGGGCTCCAATTCACCCCTCCACTTT
cdr3_aa: CASHVSGGSNSPLHF

j_call: TRBJ2-7
d_call: TRBD2
clone_size: -
v_call: TRBV6-6
cdr3_nt: TGTGCCAGCGCGGGAGGGACCTACGAGCAGTACTTC
cdr3_aa: CASAGGTYEQYF

j_call: TRBJ2-4
d_call: -
clone_size: -
v_call: TRBV19
cdr3_nt: TGTGCCAGTACCGGAGGTCTATCGGAGACCAAAAACATTCAGTACTTC
cdr3_aa: CASTGGLSETKNIQYF

j_call: TRBJ1-2
d_call: -
clone_size: -
v_call: TRBV7-9
cdr3_nt: TGTGCCAGCAGCTTATCAGTGGGGGAGTACTATGGCTACACCTTC
cdr3_aa: CASSLSVGEYYGYTF

j_call: TRBJ2-6
d_call: -
clone_size: once
v_call: TRBV10-1
cdr3_nt: TGCGCCAGCAGTGACCCCAGCTCTGGGGCCAACGTCCTGACTTTC
cdr3_aa: CASSDPSSGANVLTF

j_call: TRBJ2-7
d_call: TRBD1
clone_size: few
v_call: TRBV28
cdr3_nt: TGTGCCAGCAGTTCCGACAGGGCCTCCTACGAGCAGTACTTC
cdr3_aa: CASSSDRASYEQYF

j_call: TRBJ2-7
d_call: -
clone_size: -
v_call: TRBV5-1
cdr3_nt: TGCGCCAGCAGCTTGGCTAGGGGGAGCGGGGAGATGTACGAGCAGTACTTC
cdr3_aa: CASSLARGSGEMYEQYF

j_call: TRBJ1-1
d_call: -
clone_size: -
v_call: TRBV5-1
cdr3_nt: TGCGCCAGCAGCCCTTGGGGGGGCACTGAAGCTTTCTTT
cdr3_aa: CASSPWGGTEAFF

j_call: TRBJ2-4
d_call: -
clone_size: -
v_call: TRBV2
cdr3_nt: TGTGCCAGCAGTGAACAGAGCAAAAACATTCAGTACTTC
cdr3_aa: CASSEQSKNIQYF

j_call: TRBJ2-7
d_call: TRBD1
clone_size: -
v_call: TRBV7-8
cdr3_nt: TGTGCCAGCAGCTTAGCGGACAGGGCATCCTACGAGCAGTACTTC
cdr3_aa: CASSLADRASYEQYF

j_call: TRBJ2-2
d_call: TRBD2
clone_size: -
v_call: TRBV4-1
cdr3_nt: TGCGCCAGCAGCACCCCGACTAGCGGGAGACGGATCGGGGAGCTGTTTTTT
cdr3_aa: CASSTPTSGRRIGELFF

j_call: TRBJ2-7
d_call: -
clone_size: -
v_call: TRBV7-2
cdr3_nt: TGTGCCAGCAGCTTAACTCCGGGAGACTCCTACGAGCAGTACTTC
cdr3_aa: CASSLTPGDSYEQYF

j_call: TRBJ2-2
d_call: TRBD1
clone_size: -
v_call: TRBV30
cdr3_nt: TGTGCCTGGCGTCTCGGGACAGGGGGTAACGGGGAGCTGTTTTTT
cdr3_aa: CAWRLGTGGNGELFF

j_call: TRBJ2-2
d_call: -
clone_size: -
v_call: TRBV7-6
cdr3_nt: TGTGCCAGCAGCTTAGTAGGAGCGAACACCGGGGAGCTGTTTTTT
cdr3_aa: CASSLVGANTGELFF

j_call: TRBJ1-1
d_call: -
clone_size: -
v_call: TRBV13
cdr3_nt: TGTGCCAGCAGCCCCGAAGGCAGGCTGAACACTGAAGCTTTCTTT
cdr3_aa: CASSPEGRLNTEAFF

j_call: TRBJ2-2
d_call: TRBD2
clone_size: -
v_call: TRBV5-4
cdr3_nt: TGTGCCAGCAGCTTTGCGGGGAGGGAGTCCGGGGAGCTGTTTTTT
cdr3_aa: CASSFAGRESGELFF

j_call: TRBJ1-1
d_call: -
clone_size: -
v_call: TRBV30
cdr3_nt: TGTGCCTGGAGTGTGACAGTTGAAGCTTTCTTT
cdr3_aa: CAWSVTVEAFF

j_call: TRBJ1-2
d_call: TRBD1
clone_size: once
v_call: TRBV6-1
cdr3_nt: TGTGCCAGCACCCGGACAGGGAGTGGCTACACCTTC
cdr3_aa: CASTRTGSGYTF

j_call: TRBJ2-1
d_call: -
clone_size: -
v_call: TRBV10-3
cdr3_nt: TGTGCCATCAGGGACTACCAACTATCCTACAATGAGCAGTTCTTC
cdr3_aa: CAIRDYQLSYNEQFF

j_call: TRBJ1-2
d_call: -
clone_size: -
v_call: TRBV7-9
cdr3_nt: TGTGCCAGCAGCTTACTTCTCCTTCGGCAGGGAGAAACCGGCTACACCTTC
cdr3_aa: CASSLLLLRQGETGYTF

j_call: TRBJ2-6
d_call: TRBD1
clone_size: -
v_call: TRBV2
cdr3_nt: TGTGCCAGCAGTGAACAGGGGGCGCCCAACGTCCTGACTTTC
cdr3_aa: CASSEQGAPNVLTF

j_call: TRBJ2-1
d_call: TRBD2
clone_size: -
v_call: TRBV6-1
cdr3_nt: TGTGCCAGTCTCCATACGAGCGGGAAGAGTCATGAGCAGTTCTTC
cdr3_aa: CASLHTSGKSHEQFF

j_call: TRBJ2-2
d_call: -
clone_size: -
v_call: TRBV9
cdr3_nt: TGTGCCAGCAGCGTAGTGGAGCTTCCGAACACCGGGGAGCTGTTTTTT
cdr3_aa: CASSVVELPNTGELFF

j_call: TRBJ2-3
d_call: -
clone_size: -
v_call: TRBV15
cdr3_nt: TGTGCCACCAGCAGTGAGACGGCAGATACGCAGTATTTT
cdr3_aa: CATSSETADTQYF

j_call: TRBJ2-2
d_call: TRBD1
clone_size: -
v_call: TRBV29-1
cdr3_nt: TGCAGCGCCGGAGGGACAGGGGTGAACACCGGGGAGCTGTTTTTT
cdr3_aa: CSAGGTGVNTGELFF

j_call: TRBJ1-3
d_call: -
clone_size: -
v_call: TRBV30
cdr3_nt: TGTGCCTGGAGTGTAGGGAGGGGGGTGTCTGGAAACACCATATATTTT
cdr3_aa: CAWSVGRGVSGNTIYF

j_call: TRBJ1-6
d_call: -
clone_size: -
v_call: TRBV7-9
cdr3_nt: TGTGCCAGCAGCTTGGATCAGGGTGGTAGTTCACCCCTCCACTTT
cdr3_aa: CASSLDQGGSSPLHF

j_call: TRBJ2-7
d_call: -
clone_size: -
v_call: TRBV2
cdr3_nt: TGTGCCAGCATGGGTAGGGCACCCTACGAGCAGTACTTC
cdr3_aa: CASMGRAPYEQYF

j_call: TRBJ2-7
d_call: TRBD1
clone_size: once
v_call: TRBV27
cdr3_nt: TGTGCCAGCAGTTTTTCTTCGTGGGCAGGGGGTGAGCAGTACTTC
cdr3_aa: CASSFSSWAGGEQYF

j_call: TRBJ2-2
d_call: -
clone_size: -
v_call: TRBV10-3
cdr3_nt: TGTGCCATCAGTGAGTCCCTCGACACCGGGGAGCTGTTTTTT
cdr3_aa: CAISESLDTGELFF

j_call: TRBJ2-5
d_call: -
clone_size: -
v_call: TRBV5-6
cdr3_nt: TGTGCCAGCAGCTCCTCAGGGAAAGGAGAGACCCAGTACTTC
cdr3_aa: CASSSSGKGETQYF

j_call: TRBJ2-7
d_call: -
clone_size: -
v_call: TRBV5-1
cdr3_nt: TGCGCCAGCAGCTTTACAGGCTACTCCTACGAGCAGTACTTC
cdr3_aa: CASSFTGYSYEQYF

j_call: TRBJ1-6
d_call: TRBD1
clone_size: -
v_call: TRBV30
cdr3_nt: TGTGCCTGGAGTGTAAAGGGGGCTCCACCCCTCCACTTT
cdr3_aa: CAWSVKGAPPLHF

j_call: TRBJ1-2
d_call: -
clone_size: -
v_call: TRBV30
cdr3_nt: TGTGCCTGGAGTGTATCGGGGTTTGGCGGCTACACCTTC
cdr3_aa: CAWSVSGFGGYTF

j_call: TRBJ1-4
d_call: -
clone_size: -
v_call: TRBV18
cdr3_nt: TGTGCCAGCTCACGACAGAATAATGAAAAACTGTTTTTT
cdr3_aa: CASSRQNNEKLFF

j_call: TRBJ1-5
d_call: -
clone_size: -
v_call: TRBV10-3
cdr3_nt: TGTGCCATCAGTGAGAAAGGGGATTATAGCAATCAGCCCCAGCATTTT
cdr3_aa: CAISEKGDYSNQPQHF

j_call: TRBJ1-3
d_call: TRBD1
clone_size: -
v_call: TRBV7-8
cdr3_nt: TGTGCCAGCAGCCAGACAGGGAGCCGCTCTGGAAACACCATATATTTT
cdr3_aa: CASSQTGSRSGNTIYF

j_call: TRBJ2-7
d_call: -
clone_size: -
v_call: TRBV10-3
cdr3_nt: TGTGCCATCAGTGACACGCGGGGACACTACGAGCAGTACTTC
cdr3_aa: CAISDTRGHYEQYF